The 21 T cell receptor beta chains presented below share a single source sample, sequenced in a study of OX40 agonist ivuxolimab in advanced cancers. Data came from immunoSEQ multiplex PCR; TCRdb stores just in-frame clones and leaves some out. The top ten hold 33% of the sample, which has about 25,000 clones, 79% seen once. Material: CD4+ or CD8+ T cells sorted from blood, obtained in a trial of the OX40 agonist ivuxolimab. Receptor source: an adult with an advanced solid tumor such as melanoma, head and neck, liver or kidney cancer.

The J gene is TRBJ2-7, the V gene TRBV29-1; weak D call: TRBD1 (5 bases). The CDR3 is 17 amino acids. Germline lookup yields CDR1 SQVTM and CDR2 ANQGSEA. V was shortened by 6 bases and J by 7 bases, with 31 bases between the two germline ends. The CDR3 protein is CSVFPAIYTQGRGEQYF. In nucleotides, the CDR3 is TGCAGCGTCTTCCCGGCGATTTACACCCAGGGAAGGGGAGAGCAGTACTTC.

This clone has a single count. The chain is built from TRBV7-9 and TRBJ2-1; D may correspond to TRBD1 or TRBD2 (5 bases each). CDR1 is SEHNR, CDR2 FQNEAQ, per germline (reference sequence). The V end lost 1 base, the J end lost 0 bases, and 13 bases lay between the germline ends. The CDR3 contains 17 residues. CDR3 sequence reads: CASSLERGLTSYNEQFF. The CDR3 DNA follows: TGTGCCAGCAGCTTAGAGAGGGGCCTCACCTCCTACAATGAGCAGTTCTTC.

J is TRBJ2-7 and V is TRBV28; 8 bases match TRBD1. V lost 1 base to trimming and J lost 6 bases; unmatched junction nucleotides: 5. The germline V gene encodes CDR1 MDHEN and CDR2 SYDVKM. The CDR3 is 14 amino acids. CDR3: CASSLSGGPTEQYF. CDR3 DNA: TGTGCCAGCAGTTTATCAGGGGGCCCTACCGAGCAGTACTTC. The complete variable domain, with remaining parts taken from reference TRBV28 and TRBJ2-7, reads DVKVTQSSRYLVKRTGEKVFLECVQDMDHENMFWYRQDPGLGLRLIYFSYDVKMKEKGDIPEGYSVSREKKERFSLILESASTNQTSMYLCASSLSGGPTEQYFGPGTRLTVT.

This clone was seen more than once but under ten times. This chain connects TRBV2 to TRBJ2-5, with 7 positions matching TRBD2. This CDR3 is 15 amino acids long. The ends lost 1 base at V and 5 bases at J; junction bases unmatched: 7. CDR1 and CDR2 (germline): SNHLY, FYNNEI. CDR3 sequence reads: CASSEVGLRGETQYF. CDR3 nucleotide sequence: TGTGCCAGCAGTGAAGTGGGTTTGCGGGGGGAGACCCAGTACTTC.

The chain joins TRBV28 to TRBJ2-7; D tentatively reads TRBD1 or TRBD2 (5 bases each). The CDR3 sequence is 14 residues long. V lost 1 base and J lost 3, with 10 bases in between. Germline-derived CDR1 and CDR2 are MDHEN and SYDVKM. The CDR3 loop reads CASSLLGENYEQYF. CDR3 coding DNA: TGTGCCAGCAGTTTATTGGGGGAAAACTACGAGCAGTACTTC.

This chain uses TRBV30 with TRBJ1-2; 10 bases line up with TRBD1. Germline V gives CDR1 GTSNPN, CDR2 SVGIG (reference sequence). The CDR3 is 15 amino acids. V was clipped by 3 bases and J by 11 bases; unmatched bases: 15. The CDR3 protein is CAWRVPGGQGGIYTF. The DNA of the CDR3 is TGTGCCTGGAGGGTCCCCGGTGGACAGGGGGGTATTTACACCTTC.

The chain uses TRBV4-1 and TRBJ1-6, with no clear D. V lost 0 bases and J lost 0, with 6 bases in between. Germline CDR1 reads MGHRA; CDR2 reads YSYEKL. The CDR3 totals 16 residues. The CDR3 DNA follows: TGCGCCAGCAGCCAAGATGTTGGCTCCTATAATTCACCCCTCCACTTT. Amino acids: CASSQDVGSYNSPLHF.

The chain is built from TRBV14 and TRBJ1-4, with D unresolved. Germline values: CDR1 SGHDN, CDR2 FVKESK. With 4 bases removed from V and 3 bases from J, the gap between germline ends came to 12 bases. CDR3 size: 15 residues. The chain's CDR3 is CASSRTGEANEKLFF. The CDR3 DNA sequence: TGTGCCAGCAGCCGGACTGGCGAAGCTAATGAAAAACTGTTTTTT.

The rearrangement uses TRBV2 and TRBJ2-3; D is possibly TRBD1 or TRBD2 (6 bases each). Germline loops: CDR1 SNHLY, CDR2 FYNNEI. The CDR3 is made up of 13 amino acids. V lost 8 bases to trimming and J lost 6 bases, with 15 bases between them. Here the CDR3 reads CASLGGWSDTQYF. The CDR3 coding sequence is TGTGCCAGCTTAGGGGGGTGGAGCGATACGCAGTATTTT.

The rearrangement links TRBV30 to TRBJ2-7, with 7 bases matching TRBD1. Unmatched junction bases numbered 4, after V lost 0 bases and J lost 2 bases. CDR3 size: 14 residues. From germline, CDR1 is GTSNPN and CDR2 SVGIG (reference sequence). The CDR3 sequence: CAWSVGTEPYEQYF. CDR3 nucleotide sequence: TGTGCCTGGAGTGTAGGGACAGAACCCTACGAGCAGTACTTC.

This clone was recorded a few times. The chain joins TRBV7-9 to TRBJ2-1; either TRBD1 or TRBD2 may fit D (6 bases each). The CDR3 extends over 14 amino acids. Germline V gives CDR1 SEHNR, CDR2 FQNEAQ (reference sequence). Trimming removed 4 bases from V and 8 bases from J, with 15 bases in between. The CDR3 sequence: CASSSLHRDYEQFF. DNA for the CDR3: TGTGCCAGCAGCTCCCTGCACAGGGACTATGAGCAGTTCTTC.

Only a few counts were recorded for this clone. At one boundary the junction diverges from the germline segment, which might be a read error. This chain links TRBV7-7 with TRBJ1-1; unclear D gene. The CDR3 spans 14 residues. From germline, CDR1 is SSHAT and CDR2 FNYEAQ (reference sequence). The CDR3 bases are TGTGCTAGCAGCCCCCACGGGGTGAACACTGAAGCTTTCTTT. The encoded protein is CASSPHGVNTEAFF.

The chain is built from TRBV6-4 and TRBJ1-5, with 7 bases identical to TRBD1. V dropped 3 bases and J dropped 6; count of bases not matched to a gene: 5. Germline V CDR1 and CDR2: MRHNA, SNTAGT. The CDR3 has 14 amino acids. The CDR3 DNA sequence: TGTGCCAGCAGTGATACAGGGGACGGTCAGCCCCAGCATTTT. Amino acid sequence: CASSDTGDGQPQHF.

V gene TRBV6-5 combines with J gene TRBJ2-5; 7 bases are a match to TRBD2. V lost 0 bases to trimming and J lost 5 bases; unmatched junction nucleotides: 0. This CDR3 is built from 13 residues. Germline CDR1 reads MNHEY; CDR2 reads SVGAGI. CDR3 sequence: CASSYSGGETQYF. DNA for the CDR3: TGTGCCAGCAGTTACTCGGGGGGGGAGACCCAGTACTTC.

The V call is TRBV4-1, the J call TRBJ1-1; D is unresolved. With 3 bases removed from V and 1 base from J, the gap between germline ends came to 12 bases. The CDR3 loop spans 15 amino acids. Looked up from germline, CDR1 is MGHRA and CDR2 is YSYEKL. CDR3 loop: CASSQALQKNTEAFF. The CDR3 bases are TGCGCCAGCAGCCAGGCACTCCAGAAGAACACTGAAGCTTTCTTT.

V is TRBV5-6 and J is TRBJ1-2; 7 bases agree with TRBD1. Germline-derived CDR1 and CDR2 are SGHDT and YYEEEE. This CDR3 spans 14 amino acids. Trimming took 0 bases from V and 4 from J; bases not matched to a gene: 3. The DNA for the CDR3 is TGTGCCAGCAGCTTGGGGACAGGAGGCTATGGCTACACCTTC. The encoded protein is CASSLGTGGYGYTF.

Concerning this clone: The junction and the germline gene differ at one end; a read error may be behind it. The chain uses TRBV10-3 and TRBJ2-2; D could derive from TRBD1 or TRBD2 (5 bases each). Looked up from germline, CDR1 is ENHRY and CDR2 is SYGVKD. CDR3 length equals 12 residues. The CDR3 nucleotides are TGTGCCATCATGACAGCGCACCGGGGAGCTGTTTTT. The encoded protein is CAIMTAHRGAVF.

A single count supports this clone. The chain is built from TRBV6-1 and TRBJ2-7; no definite D call. Trimming removed 10 bases from V and 5 bases from J, with 12 bases in between. CDR1 MNHNS and CDR2 SASEGT come from the germline V gene. The CDR3 has 11 residues. The CDR3 here is CATASGHEQYF. Here the CDR3 DNA reads TGTGCCACCGCGTCGGGTCACGAGCAGTACTTC.

V is TRBV7-9 and J is TRBJ1-2; D remains unclear. Germline V gene data show CDR1 as SEHNR and CDR2 as FQNEAQ (reference sequence). Trimming removed 2 bases at V and 6 bases at J, with 13 bases between. The CDR3 has 14 amino acids. The CDR3 nucleotides are TGTGCCAGCAGCTTAACCCCAGGCTGGAATGGCTACACCTTC. Translation: CASSLTPGWNGYTF. Full variable domain (outside the CDR3, taken from reference TRBV7-9 and TRBJ1-2): DTGVSQNPRHKITKRGQNVTFRCDPISEHNRLYWYRQTLGQGPEFLTYFQNEAQLEKSRLLSDRFSAERPKGSFSTLEIQRTEQGDSAMYLCASSLTPGWNGYTFGSGTRLTVV.

The V and J genes are TRBV9 and TRBJ2-3, with D perhaps matching TRBD1 (5 bases). Germline V gene data show CDR1 as SGDLS and CDR2 as YYNGEE. The CDR3 runs to 14 residues. Trimming stripped 6 bases from V and 2 bases from J, with 13 bases between. The CDR3 DNA reads TGTGCCAGCACCCGGACACCCAACACAGATACGCAGTATTTT. It encodes CASTRTPNTDTQYF.

The sample holds one count of this clone. V and J are TRBV30 and TRBJ2-5, with a tentative D call TRBD2 (6 bases). V dropped 0 bases and J dropped 2 bases, with 10 bases sitting between them. Germline CDR1 reads GTSNPN; CDR2 reads SVGIG (reference sequence). The CDR3 sequence is 14 residues long. Here the CDR3 DNA reads TGTGCCTGGAGTGTCTTTAGCGGACAAGAGACCCAGTACTTC. It yields the protein CAWSVFSGQETQYF.